This T cell receptor (beta chain) comes out of a study of shared clonotypes between healthy human individuals. Study-level findings and limits: In several donors, approximately 5% of naive CD4 clonotypes appeared in common.

Worth noting for this clone: As yet, its antigen is unknown.

The run depth of the assay was deep. Here immunoSEQ multiplex PCR was the method, and the copy in TCRdb shows in-frame clones only, minus some. The data show over 800,000 clones, about 92% seen once. Naive-designated CD8 cells lacked CD45RO, were positively enriched for CCR7, and omitted terminally differentiated effector memory CD45RA+ cells. The CDR3 is 15 amino acids. V lost 5 bases, J lost 2 bases, and 16 bases lay in between. Germline CDR1 reads SGHAT; CDR2 reads FQNNGV. Source material: naive CD8+ T cells sorted from blood. This clonotype was obtained from a man aged 25-40 years in good health. This chain connects TRBV11-2 to TRBJ2-7; D is perhaps TRBD1 (6 bases). CDR3 residues: CASSLSRQATYEQYF. The CDR3 DNA reads TGTGCCAGCAGCCTAAGCCGACAGGCCACCTACGAGCAGTACTTC.